Listed below are T cell receptor beta chains from one sample, sequenced in a study of T cells in localized non-small cell lung cancer. Only in-frame clones appear in the TCRdb table, and some are missing; sequencing was by immunoSEQ multiplex PCR. The sample records over 45,000 clones, around three quarters being singletons. The specimen comprised peripheral blood, sampled before any cancer treatment. The receptors here all came from a man between 35 and 75 years old with stage I squamous cell lung carcinoma. Both conserved end residues are part of each CDR3. D genes are given only for firm matches. Not all rows give a size; the values are once, few, many and, for expanded clones, a class.

CDR3 length	J gene	V gene	clone size	D gene	CDR3 DNA	CDR3 protein
11	TRBJ2-7	TRBV10-3	-	-	TGTGCCATCAGTGAGGAGGACGAGCAGTACTTC	CAISEEDEQYF
15	TRBJ1-1	TRBV6-1	-	TRBD1	TGTGCCAGCAGTTCACAGACAGGGGCGGGGACTGAAGCTTTCTTT	CASSSQTGAGTEAFF
13	TRBJ2-7	TRBV11-1	-	-	TGTGCCAGCAGCTTAGAAGCGTCCTACGAGCAGTACTTC	CASSLEASYEQYF
15	TRBJ2-1	TRBV7-9	-	TRBD2	TGTGCCAGCAGGATTGGGACTAGCGGGGTAAATGAGCAGTTCTTC	CASRIGTSGVNEQFF
13	TRBJ2-2	TRBV10-3	once	-	TGTGCCATCAGTGAGCTTAGTCCCGGGGAGCTGTTTTTT	CAISELSPGELFF
12	TRBJ2-1	TRBV28	few	TRBD2	TGTGCCAGCAGGCTAGCGGGGGAAGAGCAGTTCTTC	CASRLAGEEQFF
15	TRBJ2-7	TRBV6-5	-	TRBD1	TGTGCCAGCAGGGACTCCGGGACAGGGCCCTCCGAGCAGTACTTC	CASRDSGTGPSEQYF
15	TRBJ1-2	TRBV4-3	few	-	TGCGCCAGCAGCAGACGACGTCGAAAGACCTATGGCTACACCTTC	CASSRRRRKTYGYTF
14	TRBJ1-1	TRBV6-1	-	-	TGTGCCAGCACCACCGGCGGGAGCTTGGTTGAAGCTTTCTTT	CASTTGGSLVEAFF
14	TRBJ2-5	TRBV29-1	-	TRBD2	TGCAGCGCTTGGGGGGGAAACAAGAAAGAGACTCAGTACTTC	CSAWGGNKKETQYF
15	TRBJ1-3	TRBV5-4	-	-	TGTGCCAGCAGCTTGTCGGGAGGCTCTGGAAACACCATATATTTT	CASSLSGGSGNTIYF
15	TRBJ1-3	TRBV6-5	-	-	TGTGCCAGCAGTCGGAAGTGGTACTCTGGAAACACCATATATTTT	CASSRKWYSGNTIYF
17	TRBJ1-6	TRBV30	few	-	TGTGCCTGGAGTAGTGGGTCCAGTATCGTCCATAATTCACCCCTCCACTTT	CAWSSGSSIVHNSPLHF
14	TRBJ1-1	TRBV9	-	-	TGTGCCAGCAGCGTAGGCGGTGGGGACACTGAAGCTTTCTTT	CASSVGGGDTEAFF
13	TRBJ2-3	TRBV7-6	-	TRBD1	TGTGCCAGCAGCTCGACAGGGGGGAATGCGCAGTATTTT	CASSSTGGNAQYF
15	TRBJ2-7	TRBV6-1	-	TRBD1	TGTGCCAGCAGGAAGTCCGGGACAGCTTACTACGAGCAGTACTTC	CASRKSGTAYYEQYF
18	TRBJ1-6	TRBV5-1	-	TRBD1	TGCGCCAGCAGCCCCGGGACAGGGGCGAGCTCCTATAATTCACCCCTCCACTTT	CASSPGTGASSYNSPLHF
14	TRBJ2-2	TRBV10-1	many	-	TGCGCCAGCAGACCGCCTCATGGTCCCGGGGAGCTGTTTTTT	CASRPPHGPGELFF
12	TRBJ1-5	TRBV30	-	TRBD1	TGTGCCTGGGACAGGGGGGATCAGCCCCAGCATTTT	CAWDRGDQPQHF
17	TRBJ1-5	TRBV15	-	TRBD1	TGTGCCACCAGCAGACCCAGACAGGGGAAGGAGGATCAGCCCCAGCATTTT	CATSRPRQGKEDQPQHF
16	TRBJ1-3	TRBV10-2	-	TRBD1	TGCGCCAGCTCCCGAAGTGGGACAGCAGGAGGGAACACCATATATTTT	CASSRSGTAGGNTIYF
17	TRBJ2-3	TRBV11-2	-	-	TGTGCCAGCAGCCACAACCTCCGGCTATCTACAGGGAGTGGGCAGTATTTT	CASSHNLRLSTGSGQYF
15	TRBJ2-3	TRBV7-9	-	-	TGTGCCAGCAGCCCTCCGGACAGAAACACAGATACGCAGTATTTT	CASSPPDRNTDTQYF
13	TRBJ1-3	TRBV30	-	-	TGTGCCTGCAGGGGACTCTCGGTGGACACCATATATTTT	CACRGLSVDTIYF
14	TRBJ2-1	TRBV7-9	-	-	TGTGCCAGCAGCTTAGCTGGGGGAAACAATGAGCAGTTCTTC	CASSLAGGNNEQFF
13	TRBJ2-7	TRBV7-3	-	TRBD1	TGTGCCAGCAGCGCGGGACAGGGGAACGAGCAGTACTTC	CASSAGQGNEQYF
14	TRBJ1-4	TRBV29-1	once	-	TGCAGCGTAAAAGCAACGGAGGCCAATGAAAAACTGTTTTTT	CSVKATEANEKLFF
10	TRBJ1-1	TRBV7-9	-	-	TGTGCCAGCGTTCCCTTTGAAGCTTTCTTT	CASVPFEAFF
13	TRBJ2-4	TRBV19	-	-	TGTGCCAGTAGTATAAATCAAAAAAACATTCAGTACTTC	CASSINQKNIQYF
13	TRBJ1-4	TRBV14	-	-	TGTGCCAGCAAAGGTGGACCTAATGAAAAACTGTTTTTT	CASKGGPNEKLFF
14	TRBJ2-7	TRBV19	-	TRBD1	TGTGCCAGTAGTTATACAGGGGGCAACTACGAGCAGTACTTC	CASSYTGGNYEQYF
15	TRBJ2-3	TRBV18	-	-	TGTGCCAGCTCACCACGGGAAGGCAGCACAGATACGCAGTATTTT	CASSPREGSTDTQYF
14	TRBJ2-7	TRBV18	-	TRBD1	TGTGCCAGCTCACCACCGGGACAGGGCTACGAGCAGTACTTC	CASSPPGQGYEQYF